This entry features one T cell receptor beta chain sequence. Its target is not known. The V and J ends lost 1 base and 5 bases, in that order; junction bases with no gene match: 3. Germline CDR1 reads SGHTA; CDR2 reads FQGTGA. The CDR3 contains 15 residues. Time point of the sample: late sampling 161 to 241 days after vaccination in three convalescent patients. Treatment defined: roughly 11-day PBMC culture with coronavirus spike peptide pools or control peptides (ViraFEST assay). Antigen-specific T cell expansion with peptide pools preceded TCR sequencing in the ViraFEST approach. The culture of 2 million to 2.5 million PBMCs per well included 9.5 to 10 IU/ml IL-2 and 9.5 to 10 ug/ml peptide pools. This sample stems from a study of vaccination and CD4 T cells after COVID-19. Whole-study context: The study enrolled six male and four female convalescents, two of whom were Hispanic. Each control was exposed to a CEFX pool, an HIV-1 Nef pool, or no peptide at all.

Oncomine TCR Beta short-read sequencing was applied to DNA from cultured CD4+ T cells. Via MiXCR, TCRdb re-called the PCR reads, giving one row per CDR3 protein. The table records nearly 25,000 distinct CDR3 sequences, about 31% of them present only once. The receptor's source is a human donor who had recovered from COVID-19. This material consisted of CD4+ T cells from blood, cultured in vitro, taken about 7 months after SARS-CoV-2 vaccination. The chain combines TRBV7-3 with TRBJ2-1, with TRBD2 matching 9 bases. The CDR3 region is CASSLIPSGNNEQFF. CDR3 nucleotides: TGTGCCAGCAGCTTAATACCTAGCGGGAACAATGAGCAGTTCTTC.